A single sample gave rise to the 3 T cell receptor beta chains below, sequenced in a study of T cell responses to AZD1222 COVID-19 vaccine (dated by TCRdb to the early 2020s). Receptor libraries were prepared by the immunoSEQ multiplex PCR assay. TCRdb holds this immuneACCESS table with in-frame rearrangements only. Some clones are missing; in checked studies, unresolved V genes explain under half, and the rest has no known cause. Recorded for this sample are roughly 130,000 clones; roughly 90% of them occurred a single time. The top ten constitute just over 3% of the sample. Interpreted using the paper, the time point label stands for: baseline before first vaccination. The sequenced sample was peripheral blood, obtained on day 0 of AZD1222 vaccination. These receptors originate from an adult in good health.

This chain links TRBV19 with TRBJ2-7; 10 bases align to TRBD2. Germline lookup yields CDR1 LNHDA and CDR2 SQIVND (reference sequence). V lost 5 bases, J lost 3 bases, and 13 bases stayed unmatched. The CDR3 sequence is 17 residues long. The CDR3 sequence: CASSGGLAASLLYEQYF. CDR3 DNA: TGTGCCAGTAGTGGCGGACTAGCGGCGTCCCTACTCTACGAGCAGTACTTC.

This sequence joins TRBV15 and TRBJ1-2, with 8 positions matching TRBD1. This CDR3 contains 14 residues. Germline values: CDR1 LNHNV, CDR2 YYDKDF (reference sequence). Unmatched junction bases numbered 6, after V lost 1 base and J lost 8 bases. The CDR3 protein is CATSRGGQGGGYTF. Here the CDR3 DNA reads TGTGCCACCAGCAGAGGCGGACAGGGAGGAGGCTACACCTTC. Looking up the rest from reference TRBV15 and TRBJ1-2 gives the full variable domain: DAMVIQNPRYQVTQFGKPVTLSCSQTLNHNVMYWYQQKSSQAPKLLFHYYDKDFNNEADTPDNFQSRRPNTSFCFLDIRSPGLGDTAMYLCATSRGGQGGGYTFGSGTRLTVV.

The rearrangement uses TRBV10-3 and TRBJ1-1, with D possibly being TRBD1 (5 bases). Germline-derived CDR1 and CDR2 are ENHRY and SYGVKD. V shed 4 bases and J shed 6 bases, with 15 bases lying between them. This CDR3 is 14 amino acids long. The CDR3 coding sequence is TGTGCCATCAGTGCCAGAACAGGAGAAGCTGAAGCTTTCTTT. It translates to CAISARTGEAEAFF.